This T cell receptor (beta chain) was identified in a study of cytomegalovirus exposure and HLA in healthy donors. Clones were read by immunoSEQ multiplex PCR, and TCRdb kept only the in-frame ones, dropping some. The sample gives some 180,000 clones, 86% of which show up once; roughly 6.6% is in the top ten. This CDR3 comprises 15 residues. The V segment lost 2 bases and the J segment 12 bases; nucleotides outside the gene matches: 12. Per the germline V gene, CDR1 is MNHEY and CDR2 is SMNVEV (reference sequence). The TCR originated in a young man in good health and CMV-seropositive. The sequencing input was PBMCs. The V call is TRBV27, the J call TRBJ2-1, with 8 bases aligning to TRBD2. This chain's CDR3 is CASSLPGGVLNLQFF. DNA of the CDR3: TGTGCCAGCAGTTTACCCGGGGGGGTATTGAATTTGCAGTTCTTC.